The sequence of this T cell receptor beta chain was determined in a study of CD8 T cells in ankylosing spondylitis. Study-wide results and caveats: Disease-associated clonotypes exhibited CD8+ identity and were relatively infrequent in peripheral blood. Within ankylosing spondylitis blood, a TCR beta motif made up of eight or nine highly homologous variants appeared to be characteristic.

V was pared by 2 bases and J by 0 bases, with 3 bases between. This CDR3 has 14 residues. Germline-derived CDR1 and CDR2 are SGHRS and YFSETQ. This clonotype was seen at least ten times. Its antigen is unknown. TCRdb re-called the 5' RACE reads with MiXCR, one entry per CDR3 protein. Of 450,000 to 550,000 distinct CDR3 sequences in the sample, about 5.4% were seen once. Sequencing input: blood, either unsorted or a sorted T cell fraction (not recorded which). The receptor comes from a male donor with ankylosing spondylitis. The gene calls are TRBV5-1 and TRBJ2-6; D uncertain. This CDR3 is CASSFPSGANVLTF. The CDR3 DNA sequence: TGCGCCAGCAGCTTCCCCTCTGGGGCCAACGTCCTGACTTTC.